The 7 T cell receptor beta chains reported below all come from one sample, sequenced in a study of blood T cell repertoires in COVID-19. TCRdb's copy holds only in-frame clones and misses some; the assay was immunoSEQ multiplex PCR. The table records under 150,000 clones, about 85% of them present only once. The specimen was peripheral blood. These receptors originate from a human donor in a cohort sampled during active COVID-19.

This chain joins TRBV6-1 and TRBJ2-1; TRBD2 aligns across 7 bases. Germline V gene data show CDR1 as MNHNS and CDR2 as SASEGT. This CDR3 spans 14 amino acids. V lost 3 bases, J lost 6 bases, and 5 bases stayed unmatched. This CDR3 reads CASSDILARNEQFF. The CDR3 DNA is TGTGCCAGCAGTGATATACTAGCGCGCAATGAGCAGTTCTTC.

V is TRBV6-5 and J is TRBJ1-2, with TRBD1 matching over 8 bases. V gave up 10 bases and J gave up 7 bases; unmatched junction bases: 8. The CDR3 extends over 12 amino acids. CDR1 MNHEY and CDR2 SVGAGI come from the germline V gene. The CDR3 nucleotides read TGTGCCATAATGGACAGGGTGTTTGGCTACACCTTC. It translates to CAIMDRVFGYTF.

This clone has more than one count but fewer than ten. The gene calls are TRBV24-1 and TRBJ2-2; 9 nucleotides match TRBD2. With V trimmed by 7 bases and J by 5 bases, 7 bases remained unmatched. The germline gives CDR1 KGHDR, CDR2 SFDVKD. The CDR3 totals 15 residues. CDR3 residues: CATSLAGDPTGELFF. CDR3 DNA: TGTGCCACCAGCTTAGCGGGGGATCCGACCGGGGAGCTGTTTTTT.

This clone was recorded a few times. V and J are TRBV19 and TRBJ1-2, with TRBD1 identical over 7 bases. CDR1 LNHDA and CDR2 SQIVND come from the germline V gene (reference sequence). Germline trimming cut 6 bases from V and 2 bases from J; bases unmatched to any gene: 6. The CDR3 has 14 amino acids. The CDR3 loop is CASSPTGLNYGYTF. For the CDR3, the DNA is TGTGCCAGTAGCCCGACAGGGTTGAACTATGGCTACACCTTC.

The V call is TRBV29-1, the J call TRBJ2-1; 9 bases match TRBD1. Trimming took 7 bases from V and 9 from J; bases not matched to a gene: 7. Germline CDR1 is SQVTM and CDR2 is ANQGSEA. This CDR3 has 12 residues. The CDR3 is CSANRGQGEQFF. The CDR3 nucleotides are TGCAGCGCAAACAGGGGGCAGGGTGAGCAGTTCTTC.

Turning to this clone: The germline gene is not matched at one end of the junction; a read error may be the cause. V usage is TRBV5-4 and J usage is TRBJ1-3; D gene unclear. There are 13 residues in the CDR3. Germline V CDR1 and CDR2: SGHNT, YYREEE (reference sequence). CDR3 in amino acids: CASTHISENTIYF. The CDR3 DNA reads TGTGCCAGCACCCACATCTCTGAAAACACCATATATTTT. Combining the CDR3 with reference TRBV5-4 and TRBJ1-3 gives the whole variable domain ETGVTQSPTHLIKTRGQQVTLRCSSQSGHNTVSWYQQALGQGPQFIFQYYREEENGRGNFPPRFSGLQFPNYSSELNVNALELDDSALYLCASTHISENTIYFGEGSWLTVV.

The chain employs TRBV19 and TRBJ1-2, with TRBD1 identical over 9 bases. V gave up 5 bases and J gave up 5 bases; unmatched junction bases: 12. The CDR3 totals 16 residues. The germline V gene encodes CDR1 LNHDA and CDR2 SQIVND (reference sequence). CDR3 DNA sequence: TGTGCCAGTAGTCCGCTGCGGGACAGGGACCATTATGGCTACACCTTC. Translated: CASSPLRDRDHYGYTF.